This entry describes one TCR beta chain. This receptor's antigen is unknown. No much larger clonotype is one base removed from it; base qualities were not supplied. The entry originates in a study of T cells in localized non-small cell lung cancer (dated by TCRdb to about 2020). About the study as a whole: Comparing tumors with uninvolved tumor-adjacent lungs, the study looked at the T cell repertoires of hundreds of patients with early-stage NSCLC. All 240 or so NSCLC patients in the cohort were treatment-naive and had localized lung tumors that were resected. The mean age of the NSCLC patients was roughly 70 years, with roughly 120 men and 107 women. General study outcomes and caveats: Longer overall survival was associated with higher T cell density in blood, whereas shorter survival was associated with higher clonality in adjacent lung. Because of the exploratory design, TCR variables were selected using unadjusted p-values without false-discovery rate correction. Uninvolved tumor-adjacent lung showed the highest T cell clonality, higher than tumor, which suggests more focused antigenic responses in the uninvolved tumor-adjacent lung. A median of around 50 of the top 100 tumor clones were detected in paired uninvolved adjacent lung, and some 28 of these tumor clones were also found among the top 100 clones of the paired uninvolved adjacent lung. Because multi-region tumor sequencing was not performed, intratumor heterogeneity could not be ruled out.

At diagnosis, peripheral blood, uninvolved tumor-adjacent lung and tumor were collected and were preserved as a mix of fresh-frozen and FFPE material. For TCR repertoire profiling, blood samples were analyzed as peripheral blood mononuclear cells. The CDR3 spans 11 residues, from the cysteine through the phenylalanine. The read is trimmed to its CDR3 DNA, 33 bases read in frame from base 1. For CDR1 and CDR2, the germline V gene lists SGHRS and YFSETQ. V sheds 3 bases and J sheds 0 bases, leaving 1 base between their ends. The immunoSEQ Assay was used to sequence TCR beta CDR3 regions from DNA. For the original study's pipeline: To compute T cell density, TCR beta template counts were normalized to usable DNA, which was estimated by amplifying housekeeping genes. Using the preseqR package, richness was estimated by extrapolating to 120,000 templates for tissue samples and 400,000 templates for PBMC samples. Clonality was calculated as one minus Pielou's evenness. To identify tissue-enriched TCRs, differential abundance testing was run on productive amino-acid clonotypes with a minimum total count of 5 and an alpha of 0.1. The Jaccard Index and the Morisita Overlap Index were used to measure repertoire overlap between compartments. GLIPH grouped TCR beta CDR3s together with public tetramer-defined viral CDR3s, and a viral motif had to include at least three viral sequences and show V-gene enrichment. The immuneACCESS repertoire file appears here via TCRdb, limited to in-frame rearrangements. These files lack a portion of the clones; in checked studies, under half of the deficit traces to unresolved V genes, and the cause of the others is not known. V and J calls and clone size are those listed in that table; D and trimming were worked out from the DNA. This sample gives 55,000 to 75,000 clones in total; 91% of them show up just once. The ten largest clones take up about 20% of the sample.

The TCR sequence derives from a man between 40 and 75 years old with stage I lung adenocarcinoma. The chain is assembled from TRBV5-1 and TRBJ2-7, with no D gene named confidently. Sequenced here: peripheral blood, sampled before any cancer treatment. CDR3 region: CASSYSYEQYF. The nucleotides read TGCGCCAGCAGCTACTCCTACGAGCAGTACTTC.